The source of this T cell receptor beta chain is a study of CXCR3-negative and CXCR3-positive naive CD8 T cells. The study, taken as a whole, reports: PBMCs showed partially decreased CXCR3 expression after cryopreservation, and most assays used fresh PBMCs.

This CDR3 is built from 16 residues. Germline V gives CDR1 MDHEN, CDR2 SYDVKM. Researchers prepared the TRB cDNA libraries using 5' RACE with UMI labels. TCRdb re-called the 5' RACE reads; one entry per CDR3 protein, DNA not given. This specimen shows roughly 70,000 distinct CDR3 sequences; the ten leading clones hold over 1.3%. Details on this clonotype: Its antigen is not known.

The chain recombines TRBV28 with TRBJ2-5; TCRdb returns TRBD1, unconfirmable since there is no DNA. The source of this sequence is a human donor in good health. Some clones in this sample may be carry-over from other donors' samples. Sequencing was done on a sample of naive CXCR3- CD8+ T cells from blood. Subset given: CD45RO-CCR7+CD27+CD95- naive CD8+ T cells lacking CXCR3 (TNR3-). The CDR3 is CASHSLPGSHQETQYF.